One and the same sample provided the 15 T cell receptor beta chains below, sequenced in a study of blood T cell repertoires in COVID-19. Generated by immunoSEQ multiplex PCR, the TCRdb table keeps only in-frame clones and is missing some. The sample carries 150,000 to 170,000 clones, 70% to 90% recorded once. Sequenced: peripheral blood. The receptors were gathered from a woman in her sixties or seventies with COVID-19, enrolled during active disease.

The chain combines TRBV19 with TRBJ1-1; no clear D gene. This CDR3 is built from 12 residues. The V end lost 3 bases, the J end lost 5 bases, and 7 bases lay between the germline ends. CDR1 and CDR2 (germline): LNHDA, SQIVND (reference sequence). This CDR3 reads CASSIAETEAFF. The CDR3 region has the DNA TGTGCCAGTAGTATCGCGGAAACTGAAGCTTTCTTT.

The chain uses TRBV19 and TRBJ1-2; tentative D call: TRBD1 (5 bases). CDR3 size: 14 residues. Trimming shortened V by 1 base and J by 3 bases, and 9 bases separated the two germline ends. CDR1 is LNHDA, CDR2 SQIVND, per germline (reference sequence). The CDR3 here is CASSIVKGYYGYTF. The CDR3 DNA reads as TGTGCCAGTAGTATAGTGAAGGGGTACTATGGCTACACCTTC.

The CDR3 spells CASRRQDQSYGYTF. The CDR3 DNA is TGCGCCAGCAGGCGACAGGATCAATCCTATGGCTACACCTTC. V and J are TRBV4-1 and TRBJ1-2; perhaps TRBD1 as D (6 bases). Trimming took off 6 bases at V and 4 bases at J, with 15 bases between the two ends. The CDR3 spans 14 residues. Germline V lookup: CDR1 MGHRA, CDR2 YSYEKL.

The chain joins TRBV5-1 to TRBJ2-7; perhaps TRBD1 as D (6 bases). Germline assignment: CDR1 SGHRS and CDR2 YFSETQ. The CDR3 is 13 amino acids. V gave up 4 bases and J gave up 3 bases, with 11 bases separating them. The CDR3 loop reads CASSPGGGYEQYF. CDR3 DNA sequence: TGCGCCAGCAGCCCTGGGGGCGGCTACGAGCAGTACTTC.

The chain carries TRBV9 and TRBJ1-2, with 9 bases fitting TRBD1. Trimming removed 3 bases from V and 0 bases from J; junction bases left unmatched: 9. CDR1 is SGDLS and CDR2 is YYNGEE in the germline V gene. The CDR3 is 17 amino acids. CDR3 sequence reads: CASSGKPGQGTNYGYTF. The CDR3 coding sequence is TGTGCCAGCAGCGGAAAACCGGGACAGGGAACTAACTATGGCTACACCTTC.

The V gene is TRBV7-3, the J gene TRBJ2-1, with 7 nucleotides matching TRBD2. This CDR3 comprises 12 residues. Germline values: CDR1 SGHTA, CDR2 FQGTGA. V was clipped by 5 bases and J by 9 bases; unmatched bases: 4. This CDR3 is CASSPTGGEQFF. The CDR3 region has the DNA TGTGCCAGCAGCCCTACGGGGGGTGAGCAGTTCTTC.

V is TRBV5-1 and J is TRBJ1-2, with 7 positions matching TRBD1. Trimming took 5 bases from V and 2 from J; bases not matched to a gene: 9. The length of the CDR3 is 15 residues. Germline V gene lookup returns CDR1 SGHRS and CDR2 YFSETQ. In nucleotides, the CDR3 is TGCGCCAGCAGTTCTGGCGGAGGGGGCAACTATGGCTACACCTTC. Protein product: CASSSGGGGNYGYTF.

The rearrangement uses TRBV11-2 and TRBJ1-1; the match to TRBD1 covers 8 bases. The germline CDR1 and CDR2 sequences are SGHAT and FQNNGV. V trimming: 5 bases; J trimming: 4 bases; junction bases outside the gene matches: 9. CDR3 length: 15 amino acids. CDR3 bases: TGTGCCAGCAGCCTCCGGACAGGGCTTCCCACTGAAGCTTTCTTT. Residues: CASSLRTGLPTEAFF.

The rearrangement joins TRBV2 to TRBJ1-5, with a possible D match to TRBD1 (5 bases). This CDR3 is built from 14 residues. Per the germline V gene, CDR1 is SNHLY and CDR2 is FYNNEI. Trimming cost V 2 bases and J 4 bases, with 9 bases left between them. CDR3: CASSENRRNQPQHF. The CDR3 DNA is TGTGCCAGCAGTGAAAACAGGAGAAATCAGCCCCAGCATTTT.

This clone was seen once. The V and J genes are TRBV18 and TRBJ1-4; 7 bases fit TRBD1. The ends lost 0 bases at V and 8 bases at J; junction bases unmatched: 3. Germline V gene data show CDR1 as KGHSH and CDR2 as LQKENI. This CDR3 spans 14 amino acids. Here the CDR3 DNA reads TGTGCCAGCTCACCACCTTCGGACAGGGAAAAACTGTTTTTT. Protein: CASSPPSDREKLFF.

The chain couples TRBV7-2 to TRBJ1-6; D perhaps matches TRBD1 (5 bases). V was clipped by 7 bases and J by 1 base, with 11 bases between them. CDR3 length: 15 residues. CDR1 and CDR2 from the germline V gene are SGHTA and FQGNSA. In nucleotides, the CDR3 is TGTGCCAGCAAGCCGGCAGGGTCCTATAATTCACCCCTCCACTTT. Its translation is CASKPAGSYNSPLHF.

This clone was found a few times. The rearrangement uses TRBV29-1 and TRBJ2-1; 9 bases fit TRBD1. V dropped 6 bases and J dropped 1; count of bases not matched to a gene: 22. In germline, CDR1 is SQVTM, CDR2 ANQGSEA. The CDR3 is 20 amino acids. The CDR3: CSVWASGISGTGRSYNEQFF. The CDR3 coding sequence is TGCAGCGTGTGGGCGAGTGGGATCTCCGGGACAGGGAGATCCTACAATGAGCAGTTCTTC.

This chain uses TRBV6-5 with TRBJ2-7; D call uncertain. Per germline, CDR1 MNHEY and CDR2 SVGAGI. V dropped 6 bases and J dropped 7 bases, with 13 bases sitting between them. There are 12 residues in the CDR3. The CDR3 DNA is TGTGCCAGCAGAAACTCCCGAAGAGAGCAGTACGTC. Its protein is CASRNSRREQYV.

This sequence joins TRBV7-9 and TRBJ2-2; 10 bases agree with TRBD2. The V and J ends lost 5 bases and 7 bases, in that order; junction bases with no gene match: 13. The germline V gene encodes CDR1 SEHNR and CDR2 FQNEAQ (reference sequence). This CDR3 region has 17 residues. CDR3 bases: TGTGCCAGCAGCCTAGAGCGGGGGGGCCGAGTTGGCGGGGAGCTGTTTTTT. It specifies CASSLERGGRVGGELFF.

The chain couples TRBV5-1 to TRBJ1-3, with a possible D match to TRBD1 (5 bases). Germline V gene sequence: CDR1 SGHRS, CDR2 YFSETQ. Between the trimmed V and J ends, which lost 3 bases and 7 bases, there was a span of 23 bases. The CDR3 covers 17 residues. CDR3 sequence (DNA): TGCGCCAGCAGCTCCGGAGGGGTCGGAGGGATGGGGAACACCATATATTTT. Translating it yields CASSSGGVGGMGNTIYF.